This T cell receptor beta chain was retrieved from a study of cytomegalovirus exposure and HLA in healthy donors. Study-wide context: The roughly 110 validation repertoires were reported in a later analysis to have been generated on the same platform as the 666 first-cohort repertoires.

The germline gives CDR1 SGHRS, CDR2 YFSETQ. V was clipped by 4 bases and J by 4 bases; unmatched bases: 10. CDR3 size: 15 residues. This clone came up a few times. The antigen is undetermined. The study, taken as a whole, reports: In the 120 or so validation repertoires, just under 95% of cluster scores exceeded 0, per a later analysis.

The protocol was immunoSEQ multiplex PCR, while the TCRdb copy is restricted to in-frame clones and leaves out a portion. The data hold some 110,000 clones, with approximately 90% observed a single time. The genes are TRBV5-1 and TRBJ2-7, with 8 bases identical to TRBD1. Sequencing was done on a sample of PBMCs. The clonotype originates from a man between 18 and 35 years old in good health and CMV-seronegative. The DNA of the CDR3 is TGCGCCAGCAGCCTTGGTGCAGGGGGCGTGTACGAGCAGTACTTC. Protein product: CASSLGAGGVYEQYF. The whole variable domain, remainder taken from reference TRBV5-1 and TRBJ2-7, is KAGVTQTPRYLIKTRGQQVTLSCSPISGHRSVSWYQQTPGQGLQFLFEYFSETQRNKGNFPGRFSGRQFSNSRSEMNVSTLELGDSALYLCASSLGAGGVYEQYFGPGTRLTVT.